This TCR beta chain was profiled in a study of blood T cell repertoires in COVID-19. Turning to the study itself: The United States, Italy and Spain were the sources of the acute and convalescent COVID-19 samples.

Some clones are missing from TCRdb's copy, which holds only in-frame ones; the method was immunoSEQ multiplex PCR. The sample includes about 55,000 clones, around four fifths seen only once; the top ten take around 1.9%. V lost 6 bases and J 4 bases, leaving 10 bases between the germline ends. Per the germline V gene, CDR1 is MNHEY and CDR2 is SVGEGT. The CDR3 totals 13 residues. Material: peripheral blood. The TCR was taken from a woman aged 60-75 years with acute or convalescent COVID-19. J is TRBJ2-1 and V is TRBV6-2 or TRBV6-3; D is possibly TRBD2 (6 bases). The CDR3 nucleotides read TGTGCCAGCAGCCTCGGGACTTACAATGAGCAGTTCTTC. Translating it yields CASSLGTYNEQFF.